Following are 27 T cell receptor beta chains from one sample sequenced in a study of cytomegalovirus exposure and HLA in healthy donors. This PCR relied on a set of 60 Vbeta primers and 13 Jbeta primers. The data were produced by immunoSEQ multiplex PCR, yet TCRdb's version contains in-frame clones alone and is incomplete. The table includes over 150,000 clones, roughly three quarters detected once. The sequenced material came from PBMCs. The receptor set was obtained from a man aged 60 to 75 in good health and CMV-seronegative.

The chain recombines TRBV14 with TRBJ2-3, with TRBD2 as a possible D gene (6 bases). The germline V gene encodes CDR1 SGHDN and CDR2 FVKESK. V was shortened by 0 bases and J by 2 bases, with 15 bases between the two germline ends. The CDR3 runs to 17 residues. The CDR3 is CASSQDILAALTDTQYF. DNA for the CDR3: TGTGCCAGCAGCCAAGATATACTAGCCGCACTCACAGATACGCAGTATTTT.

This chain joins TRBV19 and TRBJ2-7, with a tentative D call TRBD1 (5 bases). The CDR3 contains 14 residues. Per the germline V gene, CDR1 is LNHDA and CDR2 is SQIVND (reference sequence). V lost 1 base and J 3 bases, leaving 10 bases between the germline ends. In DNA, the CDR3 is TGTGCCAGTAGTATAGCAGGGTTAGGCTACGAGCAGTACTTC. This codes for CASSIAGLGYEQYF.

The chain recombines TRBV10-3 with TRBJ1-5; TRBD1 matches at 9 bases. The CDR3 has 14 amino acids. Trimming removed 2 bases from V and 4 bases from J; junction bases left unmatched: 0. The germline CDR1 and CDR2 sequences are ENHRY and SYGVKD. The CDR3 region is CAISEGQGNQPQHF. DNA for the CDR3: TGTGCCATCAGTGAGGGACAGGGGAATCAGCCCCAGCATTTT.

The genes are TRBV9 and TRBJ2-3; 8 bases are a match to TRBD1. Trimming at V came to 0 bases and at J to 4 bases, leaving 16 bases not matched to a gene. This CDR3 has 19 amino acids. Germline V gene sequence: CDR1 SGDLS, CDR2 YYNGEE. CDR3 bases: TGTGCCAGCAGCGTAGTTAGTAGGAGGAGACAGGGGCTTCCAGATACGCAGTATTTT. Translating gives CASSVVSRRRQGLPDTQYF.

This sequence joins TRBV9 and TRBJ1-2; D is unclear. V shed 4 bases and J shed 9 bases, with 13 bases lying between them. CDR1 SGDLS and CDR2 YYNGEE come from the germline V gene. The CDR3 totals 12 residues. The CDR3, as DNA: TGTGCCAGCAGCAAGGAAGGACTGAGCTACACCTTC. Translated: CASSKEGLSYTF.

This clone was seen just once. The gene calls are TRBV7-8 and TRBJ1-1; maybe TRBD1 (5 bases). V gave up 5 bases and J gave up 7 bases, with 11 bases separating them. There are 12 residues in the CDR3. CDR1 is SGHVS, CDR2 FQNEAQ, per germline. The CDR3 nucleotides read TGTGCCAGCAGCCCCCGCAGGGATGAAGCTTTCTTT. Its translation is CASSPRRDEAFF.

This clone was counted between two and nine times. The V and J genes are TRBV9 and TRBJ1-1; 10 bases line up with TRBD1. Germline V gene lookup returns CDR1 SGDLS and CDR2 YYNGEE. This CDR3 is built from 15 residues. Unmatched junction bases numbered 7, after V lost 4 bases and J lost 4 bases. The CDR3 region is CASSSGDRGGTEAFF. The CDR3 region has the DNA TGTGCCAGCAGCTCAGGGGACAGGGGAGGCACTGAAGCTTTCTTT.

This rearrangement joins TRBV4-2 to TRBJ2-3; D may be TRBD2 (6 bases). There are 17 residues in the CDR3. The germline gives CDR1 LGHNA, CDR2 YNFKEQ. V was clipped by 0 bases and J by 0 bases, with 13 bases between them. The CDR3 loop is CASSQEGGRVSTDTQYF. CDR3 nucleotide sequence: TGTGCCAGCAGCCAAGAGGGGGGTCGGGTCAGCACAGATACGCAGTATTTT.

This chain uses TRBV27 with TRBJ1-2; TRBD1 agrees at 11 bases. Germline trimming cut 8 bases from V and 4 bases from J; bases unmatched to any gene: 9. CDR1 and CDR2 from the germline V gene are MNHEY and SMNVEV (reference sequence). The CDR3 runs to 15 residues. The CDR3 nucleotides are TGTGCCAGCGGGACAGGGGGGGGTGGTGTCTATGGCTACACCTTC. It codes for CASGTGGGGVYGYTF.

With regard to this clone: At one end the junction does not follow the germline gene, possibly because of a read error. This chain uses TRBV6-1 with TRBJ2-3; perhaps TRBD1 as D (6 bases). There are 14 residues in the CDR3. Germline lookup yields CDR1 MNHNS and CDR2 SASEGT. CDR3 loop: CVSSLGQNTDTQYF. The CDR3 DNA follows: TGTGTCAGCAGTCTAGGACAGAACACAGATACGCAGTATTTT.

The gene calls are TRBV28 and TRBJ1-2; 7 positions match TRBD1. The CDR3 has 12 residues. The junction had 3 bases not matched to a gene; V was cut back by 5 bases and J by 6 bases. Per the germline V gene, CDR1 is MDHEN and CDR2 is SYDVKM. CDR3 region: CASSDRVDGYTF. CDR3 DNA: TGTGCCAGCAGTGACAGGGTGGATGGCTACACCTTC.

V is TRBV5-1 and J is TRBJ2-7; unclear D gene. V gave up 4 bases and J gave up 1 base, with 12 bases separating them. The germline V gene has CDR1 SGHRS and CDR2 YFSETQ. CDR3 size: 14 residues. The CDR3 region is CASSDSYPSYEQYF. In DNA form, the CDR3 reads TGCGCCAGCAGCGATAGCTATCCTTCCTACGAGCAGTACTTC.

The rearrangement uses TRBV28 and TRBJ1-5; D perhaps matches TRBD1 (5 bases). This CDR3 is 14 amino acids long. V lost 6 bases to trimming and J lost 7 bases, with 16 bases between them. Germline V lookup: CDR1 MDHEN, CDR2 SYDVKM. The CDR3 reads CASSPRVGVQPQHF. The CDR3, as DNA: TGTGCCAGCAGCCCTAGGGTAGGGGTCCAGCCCCAGCATTTT.

V gene TRBV6-6 combines with J gene TRBJ2-2; possible D gene TRBD1, 5 bases. V was trimmed by 2 bases and J by 5 bases, leaving 6 bases between them. In germline, CDR1 is MNHNY, CDR2 SVGAGI (reference sequence). The CDR3 is 13 amino acids. DNA for the CDR3: TGTGCCAGCAGTTACAGGGGAACCGGGGAGCTGTTTTTT. This codes for CASSYRGTGELFF.

Concerning this clone itself: A read error may produce the germline difference seen at one junction end. The chain has TRBV7-9 and TRBJ2-2; the D gene is possibly TRBD1 (5 bases). The germline CDR1 and CDR2 sequences are SEHNR and FQNEAQ (reference sequence). This CDR3 spans 14 amino acids. CDR3 protein: CSSSWGRIAGELFF. The CDR3, as DNA: TGTTCCAGCAGCTGGGGCAGGATAGCCGGGGAGCTGTTTTTT.

J is TRBJ1-4 and V is TRBV5-3; weak D call: TRBD1 (5 bases). TRBV5-3 is placed among ORFs of uncertain function. This CDR3 is built from 14 residues. V was cut by 2 bases and J by 4 bases, with 9 bases left in between. Here the CDR3 DNA reads TGTGCCAGAAGCTTCGAAGGGGATAATGAAAAACTGTTTTTT. Its translation is CARSFEGDNEKLFF.

J is TRBJ2-3 and V is TRBV7-2, with 8 bases matching TRBD2. Looked up from germline, CDR1 is SGHTA and CDR2 is FQGNSA. The V segment lost 0 bases and the J segment 5 bases; nucleotides outside the gene matches: 1. The CDR3 has 14 residues. The CDR3 loop is CASSLARGVDTQYF. The CDR3, as DNA: TGTGCCAGCAGCTTAGCGCGGGGGGTAGATACGCAGTATTTT.

The chain links TRBV2 to TRBJ1-1, with D unresolved. From germline, CDR1 is SNHLY and CDR2 FYNNEI. V was trimmed by 4 bases and J by 1 base, leaving 7 bases between them. The CDR3 consists of 13 residues. CDR3 bases: TGTGCCAGCAGTGTCTACTCGAACACTGAAGCTTTCTTT. Translation: CASSVYSNTEAFF.

The chain joins TRBV10-3 to TRBJ1-5, with D perhaps TRBD1 (6 bases). The CDR3 totals 17 residues. Per germline, CDR1 ENHRY and CDR2 SYGVKD. Between the trimmed V and J ends, which lost 0 bases and 3 bases, there was a span of 15 bases. The CDR3 loop reads CAISESGGWGSNQPQHF. The CDR3 DNA follows: TGTGCCATCAGTGAGTCAGGGGGATGGGGTTCCAATCAGCCCCAGCATTTT.

The chain joins TRBV5-1 to TRBJ2-3, with 8 bases that match TRBD2. CDR3 size: 16 residues. Trimming cost V 2 bases and J 2 bases; bases outside gene matches: 7. Germline V lookup: CDR1 SGHRS, CDR2 YFSETQ. CDR3 region: CASSFAGGPTTDTQYF. The CDR3, as DNA: TGCGCCAGCAGCTTCGCGGGAGGACCCACCACAGATACGCAGTATTTT.

The chain's CDR3 is CASPRRSGKYEQYF. The CDR3, as DNA: TGTGCCAGCCCCCGCCGGTCAGGGAAGTACGAGCAGTACTTC. This chain links TRBV28 with TRBJ2-7, with D maybe TRBD1 (5 bases). Germline V gene data show CDR1 as MDHEN and CDR2 as SYDVKM. Deletions cut 8 bases from V and 4 bases from J, with 18 bases between. The CDR3 has 14 residues.

The rearrangement uses TRBV5-1 and TRBJ1-2; 7 bases agree with TRBD1. Losses at the gene ends were 0 bases for V and 8 bases for J; bases not matched to a gene: 4. Germline loops: CDR1 SGHRS, CDR2 YFSETQ. This CDR3 spans 13 amino acids. CDR3 coding DNA: TGCGCCAGCAGCTTGGGACAGGGAGAAGGCTACACCTTC. This gives the protein CASSLGQGEGYTF.

The V gene is TRBV4-1, the J gene TRBJ2-5; D not resolved. The CDR3 contains 14 residues. The germline V and J ends were trimmed by 6 bases and 0 bases, with 11 bases remaining between them. The V gene's germline CDR1 is MGHRA and CDR2 YSYEKL. For the CDR3, the DNA is TGCGCCAGCAGTATAAAAACTAACCAAGAGACCCAGTACTTC. Protein sequence: CASSIKTNQETQYF.

This rearrangement joins TRBV7-8 to TRBJ2-1; 13 bases align to TRBD2. The J segment lost 1 base and the V segment lost 2 bases, leaving 2 bases of the junction unmatched. CDR3 size: 17 residues. Germline CDR1 and CDR2: SGHVS and FQNEAQ. The CDR3 region has the DNA TGTGCCAGCAGCTTAACTAGCGGGGGGGCTTCCTACAATGAGCAGTTCTTC. This gives the protein CASSLTSGGASYNEQFF.

The chain employs TRBV9 and TRBJ2-5, with D perhaps matching TRBD2 (5 bases). CDR1 is SGDLS, CDR2 YYNGEE, per germline. CDR3 size: 15 residues. V lost 4 bases to trimming and J lost 5 bases, with 18 bases between them. CDR3 protein: CASSPRRVSGETQYF. CDR3 DNA: TGTGCCAGCAGCCCTCGAAGGGTAAGCGGCGAGACCCAGTACTTC. Filled out from reference TRBV9 and TRBJ2-5, the complete variable domain reads DSGVTQTPKHLITATGQRVTLRCSPRSGDLSVYWYQQSLDQGLQFLIQYYNGEERAKGNILERFSAQQFPDLHSELNLSSLELGDSALYFCASSPRRVSGETQYFGPGTRLLVL.

This sequence joins TRBV2 and TRBJ2-7, with 7 nucleotides matching TRBD2. V gave up 4 bases and J gave up 2 bases; unmatched junction bases: 8. This CDR3 has 15 residues. Germline V gene sequence: CDR1 SNHLY, CDR2 FYNNEI. For the CDR3, the DNA is TGTGCCAGCAGTGCGGGGCGGGAGCGTCCCTACGAGCAGTACTTC. This encodes CASSAGRERPYEQYF. Drawing the rest from reference TRBV2 and TRBJ2-7, the complete variable domain is EPEVTQTPSHQVTQMGQEVILRCVPISNHLYFYWYRQILGQKVEFLVSFYNNEISEKSEIFDDQFSVERPDGSNFTLKIRSTKLEDSAMYFCASSAGRERPYEQYFGPGTRLTVT.

This clone was detected once. This rearrangement joins TRBV27 to TRBJ2-1; 12 bases map to TRBD2. The CDR3 extends over 15 amino acids. The trim removed 2 bases at V and 10 bases at J, leaving 6 bases unmatched. Looked up from germline, CDR1 is MNHEY and CDR2 is SMNVEV (reference sequence). For the CDR3, the DNA is TGTGCCAGCAGTTTAATGCCTAGCGGGAGGGGGGAGCAGTTCTTC. Its translation is CASSLMPSGRGEQFF.